The 6 T cell receptor beta chains presented below share a single source sample, sequenced in a study of T-cell reconstitution after alpha-beta-depleted transplantation in children. Preparation of the TCRbeta library used unique molecular identifiers. MiXCR was run by TCRdb on the PCR reads, yielding one entry per CDR3 protein. The table has 500,000 to 600,000 distinct CDR3 sequences, around 20% seen once. Material: PBMCs from the stem cell graft donor, obtained from the stem cell graft. The origin of the receptors is a human donor who donated a stem cell graft to a child with acute lymphoblastic leukemia.

This clonotype was counted many times. The chain couples TRBV6-5 to TRBJ2-2; no definite D call. The germline gives CDR1 MNHEY, CDR2 SVGAGI. V lost 7 bases and J 0 bases, leaving 15 bases between the germline ends. This CDR3 has 16 residues. The CDR3: CASNTVGFTNTGELFF. For the CDR3, the DNA is TGTGCCAGCAATACCGTCGGGTTTACGAACACCGGGGAGCTGTTTTTT.

The chain carries TRBV6-5 and TRBJ1-6; weak D call: TRBD1 (5 bases). The CDR3 has 17 amino acids. V lost 4 bases and J 8 bases, leaving 21 bases between the germline ends. Per germline, CDR1 MNHEY and CDR2 SVGAGI. DNA of the CDR3: TGTGCCAGCAGTTCCGTCACCCCAGGGTCGATACATTCACCCCTCCACTTT. Its protein is CASSSVTPGSIHSPLHF.

The table lists this clonotype with a few counts. This CDR3 reads CASSLAGGGKRTDTQYF. As DNA, the CDR3 is TGTGCCAGCAGCTTGGCCGGCGGGGGAAAAAGAACAGATACGCAGTATTTT. The chain has TRBV5-4 and TRBJ2-3, with 7 nucleotides matching TRBD2. The CDR3 loop spans 17 amino acids. CDR1 is SGHNT, CDR2 YYREEE, per germline (reference sequence). V lost 0 bases, J lost 3 bases, and 10 bases stayed unmatched. The complete variable domain, with remaining parts taken from reference TRBV5-4 and TRBJ2-3, reads ETGVTQSPTHLIKTRGQQVTLRCSSQSGHNTVSWYQQALGQGPQFIFQYYREEENGRGNFPPRFSGLQFPNYSSELNVNALELDDSALYLCASSLAGGGKRTDTQYFGPGTRLTVL.

This clonotype was detected only a few times. The CDR3 sequence: CAISDPGRTNYGYTF. The CDR3 DNA reads as TGTGCCATCAGTGATCCAGGCAGAACTAACTATGGCTACACCTTC. The rearrangement uses TRBV10-3 and TRBJ1-2, with D unclear. Germline V gene sequence: CDR1 ENHRY, CDR2 SYGVKD. The CDR3 totals 15 residues. V lost 3 bases and J lost 0, with 11 bases in between.

This clonotype was picked up a small number of times. The chain combines TRBV12-3 or TRBV12-4 with TRBJ2-1, with 9 positions matching TRBD2. CDR3 length: 14 amino acids. Germline trimming cut 10 bases from V and 2 bases from J; bases unmatched to any gene: 6. DNA for the CDR3: TGTGCCACCGAGCGGGAGGACGCCTACAATGAGCAGTTCTTC. Its translation: CATEREDAYNEQFF.

This clonotype appeared a few times. This chain joins TRBV18 and TRBJ2-1, with 7 nucleotides matching TRBD2. Trimming at V came to 3 bases and at J to 2 bases, leaving 10 bases not matched to a gene. Germline CDR1 and CDR2: KGHSH and LQKENI. This CDR3 is built from 17 residues. The CDR3 region has the DNA TGTGCCAGCTCACCTACCCTCGGGCTAGCGGCCTACAATGAGCAGTTCTTC. This gives the protein CASSPTLGLAAYNEQFF.